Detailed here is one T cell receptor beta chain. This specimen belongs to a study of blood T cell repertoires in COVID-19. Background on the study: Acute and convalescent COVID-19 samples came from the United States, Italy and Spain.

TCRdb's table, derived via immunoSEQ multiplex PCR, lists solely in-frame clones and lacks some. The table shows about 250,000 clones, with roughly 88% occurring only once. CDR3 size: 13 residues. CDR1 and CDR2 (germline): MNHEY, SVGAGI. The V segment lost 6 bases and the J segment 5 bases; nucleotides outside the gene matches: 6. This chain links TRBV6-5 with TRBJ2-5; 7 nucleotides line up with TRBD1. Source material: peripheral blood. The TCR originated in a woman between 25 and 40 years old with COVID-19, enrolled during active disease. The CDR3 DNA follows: TGTGCCAGCAGCGGACAGGCGCCGGAGACCCAGTACTTC. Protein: CASSGQAPETQYF.